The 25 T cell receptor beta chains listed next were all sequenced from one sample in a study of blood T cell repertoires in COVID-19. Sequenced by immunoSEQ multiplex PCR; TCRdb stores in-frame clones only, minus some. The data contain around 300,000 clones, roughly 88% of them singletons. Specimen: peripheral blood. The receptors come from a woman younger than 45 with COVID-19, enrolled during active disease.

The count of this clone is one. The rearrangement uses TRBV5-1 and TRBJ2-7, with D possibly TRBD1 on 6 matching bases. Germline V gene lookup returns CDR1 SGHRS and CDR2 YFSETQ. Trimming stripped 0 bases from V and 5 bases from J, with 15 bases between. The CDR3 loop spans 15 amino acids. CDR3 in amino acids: CASSLATGRSNEQYF. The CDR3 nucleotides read TGCGCCAGCAGCTTGGCTACAGGGCGTAGCAACGAGCAGTACTTC.

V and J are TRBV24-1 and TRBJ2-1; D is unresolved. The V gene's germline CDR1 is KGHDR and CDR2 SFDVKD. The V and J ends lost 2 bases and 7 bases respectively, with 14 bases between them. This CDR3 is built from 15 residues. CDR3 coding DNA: TGTGCCACCAGTGATTCCGGTTCGGTGAATAATGAGCAGTTCTTC. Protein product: CATSDSGSVNNEQFF.

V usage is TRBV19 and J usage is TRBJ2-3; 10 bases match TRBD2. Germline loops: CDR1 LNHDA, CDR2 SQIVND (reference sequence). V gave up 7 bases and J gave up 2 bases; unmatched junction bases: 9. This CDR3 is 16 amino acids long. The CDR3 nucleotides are TGTGCCAGTAAGCCCCGACTAGCGGGTTACACAGATACGCAGTATTTT. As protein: CASKPRLAGYTDTQYF.

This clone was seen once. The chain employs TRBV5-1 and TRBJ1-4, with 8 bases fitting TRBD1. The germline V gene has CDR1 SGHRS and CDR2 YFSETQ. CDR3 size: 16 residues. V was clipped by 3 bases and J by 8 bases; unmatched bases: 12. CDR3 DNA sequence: TGCGCCAGCAGCTCCCAGACGACAGGGGCAGGGGAAAAACTGTTTTTT. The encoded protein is CASSSQTTGAGEKLFF.

The CDR3: CAWLRQGGSPLHF. DNA of the CDR3: TGTGCCTGGTTAAGGCAGGGGGGTTCACCCCTCCACTTT. The chain couples TRBV30 to TRBJ1-6; 7 bases are shared with TRBD1. The CDR3 loop spans 13 amino acids. V lost 5 bases and J lost 9; bases outside the gene matches: 7. Germline V CDR1 and CDR2: GTSNPN, SVGIG (reference sequence).

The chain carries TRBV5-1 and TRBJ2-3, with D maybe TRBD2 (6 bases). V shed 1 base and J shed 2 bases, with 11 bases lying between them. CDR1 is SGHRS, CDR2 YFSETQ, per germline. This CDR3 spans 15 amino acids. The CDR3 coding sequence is TGCGCCAGCAGCTTGTTGGCGGGAAACACAGATACGCAGTATTTT. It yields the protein CASSLLAGNTDTQYF.

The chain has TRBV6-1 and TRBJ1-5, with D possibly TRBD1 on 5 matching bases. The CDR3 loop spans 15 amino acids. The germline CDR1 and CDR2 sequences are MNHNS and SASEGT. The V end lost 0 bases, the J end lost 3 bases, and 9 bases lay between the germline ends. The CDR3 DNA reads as TGTGCCAGCAGTGAAGCCGGGGGTCCCAATCAGCCCCAGCATTTT. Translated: CASSEAGGPNQPQHF.

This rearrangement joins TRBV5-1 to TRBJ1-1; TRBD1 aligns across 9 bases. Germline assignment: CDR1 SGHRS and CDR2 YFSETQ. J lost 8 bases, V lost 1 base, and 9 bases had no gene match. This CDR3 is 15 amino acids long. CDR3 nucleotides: TGCGCCAGCAGCTTGAGCGGGGACAGGGCGATGGAAGCTTTCTTT. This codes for CASSLSGDRAMEAFF.

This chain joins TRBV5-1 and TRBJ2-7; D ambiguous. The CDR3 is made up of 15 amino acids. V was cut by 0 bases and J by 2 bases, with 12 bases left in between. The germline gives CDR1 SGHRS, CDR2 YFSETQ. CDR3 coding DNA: TGCGCCAGCAGCTTGGGCTCGGGTCCAGCCTACGAGCAGTACTTC. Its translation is CASSLGSGPAYEQYF.

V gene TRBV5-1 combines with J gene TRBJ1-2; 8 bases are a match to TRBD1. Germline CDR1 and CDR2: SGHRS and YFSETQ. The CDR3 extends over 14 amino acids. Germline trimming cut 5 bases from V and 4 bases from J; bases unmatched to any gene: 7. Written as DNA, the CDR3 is TGCGCCAGCAGAGAACAGGGGGACGGCTATGGCTACACCTTC. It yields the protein CASREQGDGYGYTF.

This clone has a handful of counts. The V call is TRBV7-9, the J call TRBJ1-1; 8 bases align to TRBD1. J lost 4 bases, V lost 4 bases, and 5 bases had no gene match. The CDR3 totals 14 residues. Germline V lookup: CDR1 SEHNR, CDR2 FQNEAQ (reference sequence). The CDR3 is CASSSGGRITEAFF. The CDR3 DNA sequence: TGTGCCAGCAGCTCAGGGGGCCGTATCACTGAAGCTTTCTTT.

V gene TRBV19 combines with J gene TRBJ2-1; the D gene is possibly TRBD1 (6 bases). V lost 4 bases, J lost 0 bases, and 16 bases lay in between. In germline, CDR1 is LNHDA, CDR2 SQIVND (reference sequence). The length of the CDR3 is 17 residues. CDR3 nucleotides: TGTGCCAGTAGTACAAATAGACAGGCCATCTCCTACAATGAGCAGTTCTTC. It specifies CASSTNRQAISYNEQFF.

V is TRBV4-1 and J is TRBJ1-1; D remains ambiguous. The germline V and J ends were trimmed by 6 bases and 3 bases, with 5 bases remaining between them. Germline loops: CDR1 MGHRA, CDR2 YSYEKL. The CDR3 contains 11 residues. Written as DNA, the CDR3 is TGCGCCAGCAGACGGGACACTGAAGCTTTCTTT. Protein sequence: CASRRDTEAFF.

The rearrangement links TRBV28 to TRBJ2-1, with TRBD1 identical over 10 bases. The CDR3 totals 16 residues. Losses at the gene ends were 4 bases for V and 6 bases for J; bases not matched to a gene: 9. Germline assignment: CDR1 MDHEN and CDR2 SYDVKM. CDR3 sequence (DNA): TGTGCCAGCAGTTCGGAAAGGGGACAGGGGCTCAATGAGCAGTTCTTC. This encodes CASSSERGQGLNEQFF.

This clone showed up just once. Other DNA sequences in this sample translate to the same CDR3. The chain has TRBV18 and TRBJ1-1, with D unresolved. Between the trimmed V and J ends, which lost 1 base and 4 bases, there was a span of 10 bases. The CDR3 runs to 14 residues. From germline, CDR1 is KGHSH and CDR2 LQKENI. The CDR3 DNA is TGTGCCAGCTCACCACAGGGAGAGGGCACTGAAGCTTTCTTT. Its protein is CASSPQGEGTEAFF.

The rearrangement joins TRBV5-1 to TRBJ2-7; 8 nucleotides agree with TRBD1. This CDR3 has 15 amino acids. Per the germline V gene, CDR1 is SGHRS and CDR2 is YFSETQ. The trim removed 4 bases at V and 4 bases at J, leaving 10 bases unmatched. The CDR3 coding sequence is TGCGCCAGCAGCCCCTGGACAGGGTTGGGATACGAGCAGTACTTC. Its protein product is CASSPWTGLGYEQYF.

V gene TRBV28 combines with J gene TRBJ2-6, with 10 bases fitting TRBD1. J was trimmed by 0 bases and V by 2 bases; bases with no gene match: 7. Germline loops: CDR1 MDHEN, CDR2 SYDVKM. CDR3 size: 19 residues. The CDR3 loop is CASSLPGQGILSGANVLTF. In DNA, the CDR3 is TGTGCCAGCAGTTTACCGGGACAGGGGATACTCTCTGGGGCCAACGTCCTGACTTTC.

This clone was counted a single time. The CDR3 DNA sequence: TGTGCCAGCAGTGAAATGGTGAGGGGGACTAGCGGGAGCTACAACTACAATGAGCAGTTCTTC. Its translation: CASSEMVRGTSGSYNYNEQFF. The rearrangement uses TRBV2 and TRBJ2-1, with 14 bases that match TRBD2. Per the germline V gene, CDR1 is SNHLY and CDR2 is FYNNEI. V lost 2 bases and J lost 3; bases outside the gene matches: 15. This CDR3 has 21 amino acids.

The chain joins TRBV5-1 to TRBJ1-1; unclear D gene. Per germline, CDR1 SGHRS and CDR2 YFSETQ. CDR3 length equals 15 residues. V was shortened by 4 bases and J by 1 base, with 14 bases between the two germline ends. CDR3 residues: CASSQTPGSNTEAFF. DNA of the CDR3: TGCGCCAGCAGCCAGACGCCGGGATCGAACACTGAAGCTTTCTTT.

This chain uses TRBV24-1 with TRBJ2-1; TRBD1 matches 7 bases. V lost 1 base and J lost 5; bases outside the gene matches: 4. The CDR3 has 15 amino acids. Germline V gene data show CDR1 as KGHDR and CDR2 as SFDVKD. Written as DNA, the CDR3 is TGTGCCACCAGTGATTTCGGGACAGAGAACAATGAGCAGTTCTTC. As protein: CATSDFGTENNEQFF.

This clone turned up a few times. The CDR3 protein is CATRRDREDTGELFF. CDR3 nucleotide sequence: TGTGCCACCAGGCGGGACAGGGAGGACACCGGGGAGCTGTTTTTT. V is TRBV15 and J is TRBJ2-2; 9 nucleotides match TRBD1. CDR1 is LNHNV, CDR2 YYDKDF, per germline (reference sequence). This CDR3 region has 15 residues. J was trimmed by 3 bases and V by 6 bases; bases with no gene match: 5.

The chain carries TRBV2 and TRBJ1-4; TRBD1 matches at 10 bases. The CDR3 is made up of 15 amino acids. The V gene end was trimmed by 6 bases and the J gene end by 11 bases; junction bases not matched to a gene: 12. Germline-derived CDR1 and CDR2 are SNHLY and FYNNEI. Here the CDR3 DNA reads TGTGCCAGCAGCCCGGGCCCCGGGACAGGGGTTAAACTGTTTTTT. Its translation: CASSPGPGTGVKLFF.

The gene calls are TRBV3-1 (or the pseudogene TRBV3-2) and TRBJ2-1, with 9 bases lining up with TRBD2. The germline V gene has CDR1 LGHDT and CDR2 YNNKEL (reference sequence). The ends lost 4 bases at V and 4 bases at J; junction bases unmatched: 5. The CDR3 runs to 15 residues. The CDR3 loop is CASSPLAGTYNEQFF. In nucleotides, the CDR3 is TGTGCCAGCAGCCCGCTAGCGGGGACATACAATGAGCAGTTCTTC.

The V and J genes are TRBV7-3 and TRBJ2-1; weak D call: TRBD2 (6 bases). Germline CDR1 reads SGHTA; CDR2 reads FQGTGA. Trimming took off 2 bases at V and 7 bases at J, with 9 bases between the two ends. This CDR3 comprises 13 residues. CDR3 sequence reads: CASSLLAWNEQFF. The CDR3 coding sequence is TGTGCCAGCAGCTTACTAGCGTGGAATGAGCAGTTCTTC.

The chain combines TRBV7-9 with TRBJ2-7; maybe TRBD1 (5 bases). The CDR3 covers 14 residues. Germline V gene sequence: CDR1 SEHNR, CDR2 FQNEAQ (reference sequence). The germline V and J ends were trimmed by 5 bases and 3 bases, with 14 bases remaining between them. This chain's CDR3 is CASSDTGQGYEQYF. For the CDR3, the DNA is TGTGCCAGCAGCGATACTGGACAAGGCTACGAGCAGTACTTC.